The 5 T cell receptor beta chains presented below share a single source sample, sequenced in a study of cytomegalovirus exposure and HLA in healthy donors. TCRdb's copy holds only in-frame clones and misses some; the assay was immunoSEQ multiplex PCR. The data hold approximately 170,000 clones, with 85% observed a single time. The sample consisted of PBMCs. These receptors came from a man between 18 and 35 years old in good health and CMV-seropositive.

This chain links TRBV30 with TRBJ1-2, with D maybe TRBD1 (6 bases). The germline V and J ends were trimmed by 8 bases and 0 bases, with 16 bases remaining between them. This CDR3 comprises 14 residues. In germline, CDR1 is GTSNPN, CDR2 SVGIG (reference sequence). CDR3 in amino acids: CANRDTWTNYGYTF. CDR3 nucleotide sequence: TGTGCCAACCGGGACACTTGGACTAACTATGGCTACACCTTC. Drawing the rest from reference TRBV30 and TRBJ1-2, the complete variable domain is SQTIHQWPATLVQPVGSPLSLECTVEGTSNPNLYWYRQAAGRGLQLLFYSVGIGQISSEVPQNLSASRPQDRQFILSSKKLLLSDSGFYLCANRDTWTNYGYTFGSGTRLTVV.

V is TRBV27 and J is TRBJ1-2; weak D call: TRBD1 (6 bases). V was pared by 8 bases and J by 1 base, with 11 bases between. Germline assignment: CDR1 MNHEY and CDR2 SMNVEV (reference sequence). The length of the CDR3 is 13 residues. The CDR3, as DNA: TGTGCCAGCCGGGGACAAAATAACTATGGCTACACCTTC. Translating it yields CASRGQNNYGYTF.

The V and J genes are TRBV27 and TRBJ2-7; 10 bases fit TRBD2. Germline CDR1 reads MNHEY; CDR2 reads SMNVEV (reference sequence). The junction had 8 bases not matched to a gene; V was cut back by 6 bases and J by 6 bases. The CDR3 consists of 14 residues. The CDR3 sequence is CASRAAGGRFEQYF. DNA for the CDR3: TGTGCCAGCAGGGCAGCGGGGGGGCGGTTCGAGCAGTACTTC.

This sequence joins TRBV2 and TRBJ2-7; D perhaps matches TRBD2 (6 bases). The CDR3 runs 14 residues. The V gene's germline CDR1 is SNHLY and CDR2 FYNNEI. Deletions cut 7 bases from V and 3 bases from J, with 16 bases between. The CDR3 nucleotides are TGTGCCAGCACTGATACCGGGACTCGCTACGAGCAGTACTTC. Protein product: CASTDTGTRYEQYF.

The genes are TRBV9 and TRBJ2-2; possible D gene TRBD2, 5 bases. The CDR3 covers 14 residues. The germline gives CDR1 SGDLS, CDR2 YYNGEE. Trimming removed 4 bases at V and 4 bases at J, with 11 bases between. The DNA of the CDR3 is TGTGCCAGCAGCTCCGGGCGGGTCACCGGGGAGCTGTTTTTT. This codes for CASSSGRVTGELFF.